This T cell receptor beta chain is from a study of control samples from healthy donors and cancer patients. Per germline, CDR1 LGHNA and CDR2 YNFKEQ. The CDR3 totals 18 residues. The ends lost 3 bases at V and 2 bases at J; junction bases unmatched: 6. Here immunoSEQ multiplex PCR was the method, and the copy in TCRdb shows in-frame clones only, minus some. The repertoire includes some 140,000 clones, 75% to 90% of them detected once, and around 9% sits in the top ten. The receptor was isolated from a woman younger than 45 in good health. Sequenced material: blood. This chain links TRBV4-2 with TRBJ2-2, with 13 bases that match TRBD2. The chain's CDR3 is CASSHPGLAGDNTGELFF. The DNA of the CDR3 is TGTGCCAGCAGCCATCCCGGACTAGCGGGAGATAACACCGGGGAGCTGTTTTTT.